These T cell receptor beta chains were read from a single sample in a study of early T cells in non-severe SARS-CoV-2 infection. TCRdb independently ran MiXCR on the 5' RACE reads; one entry per CDR3 protein. This sample carries about 50,000 distinct CDR3 sequences, about a tenth of them seen once, and the ten largest clones take more than 12%. Input material: whole blood. These receptors came from an adult who was a healthcare worker with PCR-confirmed SARS-CoV-2 infection or an uninfected control (not recorded which). The CDR3 runs from the conserved cysteine through the conserved F or W. The D gene is left open where the match is weak. Not all rows give a size; the values are once, few, many and, for expanded clones, a class.

>TRBJ2-1|TRBV3-1|TRBD2|few
TGTGCCAGCAGCCAAGTGAGCGGGAGGAACAATGAGCAGTTCTTC
CASSQVSGRNNEQFF
>TRBJ2-1|TRBV7-2|NA|many
TGTGCCAGCAGTCTACAGGGAGATAACAATGAGCAGTTCTTC
CASSLQGDNNEQFF
>TRBJ2-3|TRBV29-1|NA|NA
TGCAGCGTTGAACAGAGCACAGATACGCAGTATTTT
CSVEQSTDTQYF
>TRBJ2-1|TRBV14|TRBD2|many
TGTGCCAGCAGCCCGGGGACTAGCGAGTACAATGAGCAGTTCTTC
CASSPGTSEYNEQFF
>TRBJ1-1|TRBV29-1|NA|few
TGCAGCGTTGGAATAACAGGGCTTGAAGCTTTCTTT
CSVGITGLEAFF
>TRBJ1-4|TRBV7-2|NA|many
TGTGCCAGCAGTCCCCCGGGGGCTGAAAAACTGTTTTTT
CASSPPGAEKLFF
>TRBJ2-1|TRBV10-3|NA|few
TGTGCCATCAGTGAGTCGCGGACGGGCAAGGGTGAGCAGTTCTTC
CAISESRTGKGEQFF
>TRBJ2-1|TRBV6-5|NA|NA
TGTGCCAGCACGGGGCCTACCGGGAATGAGCAGTTCTTC
CASTGPTGNEQFF
>TRBJ2-1|TRBV14|TRBD1|NA
TGTGCCAGCAGCCGACAGGGGGGCTCCTACAATGAGCAGTTCTTC
CASSRQGGSYNEQFF
>TRBJ1-2|TRBV5-1|NA|many
TGCGCCAGCAGCTCTACCGGGACAAAAGACTATGGCTACACCTTC
CASSSTGTKDYGYTF
>TRBJ2-7|TRBV12-3/TRBV12-4|TRBD2|many
TGTGCCAGCAGGCGGACTAGCGGGGGCTACGAGCAGTACTTC
CASRRTSGGYEQYF
>TRBJ1-2|TRBV28|NA|many
TGTGCCAGCAGGCCCCCCGGGGCAGCACCGTACGGCTACACCTTC
CASRPPGAAPYGYTF
>TRBJ2-1|TRBV28|TRBD2|NA
TGTGCCAGCAGTACTAGCGAAGCCTACAATGAGCAGTTCTTC
CASSTSEAYNEQFF
>TRBJ1-1|TRBV2|NA|many
TGTGCCAGCACCCGTGGAGGAGACACTGAAGCTTTCTTT
CASTRGGDTEAFF
>TRBJ2-7|TRBV28|TRBD1|many
TGTGCCAGCAGCTCCGGACAGGGGGCGGTTTACGAGCAGTACTTC
CASSSGQGAVYEQYF
>TRBJ2-7|TRBV7-2|NA|NA
TGTGCCAGCAGCTCACAGGGCGCCTACGAGCAGTACTTC
CASSSQGAYEQYF
>TRBJ2-5|TRBV20-1|NA|many
TGCAGTGCTAGAGATGGAGTTGGAGAGACCCAGTACTTC
CSARDGVGETQYF